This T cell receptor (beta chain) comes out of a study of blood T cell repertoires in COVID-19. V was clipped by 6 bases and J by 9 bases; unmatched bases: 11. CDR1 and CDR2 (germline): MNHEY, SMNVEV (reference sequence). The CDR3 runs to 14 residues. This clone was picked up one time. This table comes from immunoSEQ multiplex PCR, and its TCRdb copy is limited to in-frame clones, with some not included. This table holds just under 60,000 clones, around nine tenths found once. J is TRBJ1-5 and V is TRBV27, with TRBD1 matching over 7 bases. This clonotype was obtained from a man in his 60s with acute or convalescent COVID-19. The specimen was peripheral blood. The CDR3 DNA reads TGTGCCAGCAGCAATATCCGGGACAGTCCGCCCCAGCATTTT. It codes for CASSNIRDSPPQHF.